Following are 20 T cell receptor beta chains from one sample sequenced in a study of T cells in Graves' hyperthyroidism and ophthalmopathy (dated by TCRdb to between 2018 and 2020). The method behind the library was multiplex PCR. Reads for this sample came from an Illumina HiSeq 2000. Amplification of TCR beta CDR3 regions was carried out from RNA transcripts. A first-round RT-PCR of the TCR CDR3 used the HTBI primer set with the Qiagen OneStep RT-PCR kit. Through fastp at Q25 and MiXCR, TCRdb rebuilt clones from the public reads, retaining in-frame beta chains. CDR3 protein sequences are deduplicated, and each keeps its most common genes and DNA. This sample comprises fewer than 750,000 distinct CDR3 sequences, about 15% of them detected only once. 3.5% to 4.5% of the sample is taken by the ten largest. Sequenced sample: blood. All receptors come from a woman aged 40 to 50 with Graves' ophthalmopathy.

This clonotype appeared many times. The chain couples TRBV30 to TRBJ2-2, with D perhaps TRBD1 (7 bases). V was trimmed by 3 bases and J by 7 bases, leaving 15 bases between them. Germline V gene lookup returns CDR1 GTSNPN and CDR2 SVGIG (reference sequence). The CDR3 is 14 residues long. The CDR3 protein is CAWRAGGGRGELFF. CDR3 nucleotides: TGTGCCTGGAGGGCAGGGGGAGGCCGCGGGGAGCTGTTTTTT. Filled out from reference TRBV30 and TRBJ2-2, the complete variable domain reads SQTIHQWPATLVQPVGSPLSLECTVEGTSNPNLYWYRQAAGRGLQLLFYSVGIGQISSEVPQNLSASRPQDRQFILSSKKLLLSDSGFYLCAWRAGGGRGELFFGEGSRLTVL.

This clonotype was picked up many times. V and J are TRBV15 and TRBJ2-5, with D perhaps matching TRBD2 (6 bases). CDR3 length: 14 residues. Trimming removed 6 bases from V and 5 bases from J, with 16 bases in between. From germline, CDR1 is LNHNV and CDR2 YYDKDF (reference sequence). The CDR3 protein is CATSEVGGRETQYF. CDR3 nucleotide sequence: TGTGCCACCAGTGAAGTGGGGGGACGGGAGACCCAGTACTTC.

This clonotype was recorded at least ten times. The CDR3 loop is CASSLWGQTNTEAFF. Written as DNA, the CDR3 is TGTGCCAGCAGTTTGTGGGGACAGACAAACACTGAAGCTTTCTTT. This chain uses TRBV28 with TRBJ1-1; 7 positions agree with TRBD1. Trimming at V came to 3 bases and at J to 2 bases, leaving 6 bases not matched to a gene. Germline V lookup: CDR1 MDHEN, CDR2 SYDVKM. The CDR3 totals 15 residues.

This clonotype showed up many times. The chain recombines TRBV20-1 with TRBJ1-1; 7 positions match TRBD1. The CDR3 sequence is 16 residues long. Germline trimming cut 0 bases from V and 2 bases from J; bases unmatched to any gene: 9. CDR1 and CDR2 (germline): DFQATT, SNEGSKA (reference sequence). CDR3 protein: CSARDPAHRGNTEAFF. Here the CDR3 DNA reads TGCAGTGCTAGAGATCCGGCTCACAGGGGAAACACTGAAGCTTTCTTT.

J is TRBJ1-2 and V is TRBV6-2 or TRBV6-3, with D hard to call. With 6 bases removed from V and 7 bases from J, the gap between germline ends came to 12 bases. Germline V CDR1 and CDR2: MNHEY, SVGEGT. The CDR3 extends over 12 amino acids. The CDR3 sequence: CASRQPLAGYTF. The CDR3 region has the DNA TGTGCCAGCAGACAGCCCCTAGCTGGCTACACCTTC.

This clonotype has just a few counts. A much larger clone lies one base from this, so it may be a read error. The gene calls are TRBV6-2 or TRBV6-3 and TRBJ1-2, with 7 bases fitting TRBD1. Per the germline V gene, CDR1 is MNHEY and CDR2 is SVGEGT. The length of the CDR3 is 13 residues. J was trimmed by 6 bases and V by 6 bases; bases with no gene match: 7. CDR3: CASRGTESNGYTF. The CDR3 DNA is TGTGCCAGCAGAGGGACAGAGAGCAATGGCTACACCTTC.

This clonotype showed up many times. This chain connects TRBV29-1 to TRBJ1-2; 8 bases are a match to TRBD1. The length of the CDR3 is 11 residues. Germline CDR1 is SQVTM and CDR2 is ANQGSEA. With V trimmed by 6 bases and J by 3 bases, 0 bases remained unmatched. The CDR3 DNA is TGCAGCGTGGGACAGGACTATGGCTACACCTTC. Its protein is CSVGQDYGYTF.

This clonotype was seen ten or more times. The J gene is TRBJ1-2, the V gene TRBV12-3 or TRBV12-4; D not resolved. This CDR3 region has 12 residues. V was trimmed by 5 bases and J by 8 bases, leaving 12 bases between them. This CDR3 is CASSQTSGGYTF. The CDR3 DNA follows: TGTGCCAGCAGTCAAACCTCTGGGGGCTACACCTTC.

V and J are TRBV7-2 and TRBJ1-1; 10 bases are a match to TRBD1. With 5 bases clipped from V and 9 bases from J, the junction kept 12 bases outside the gene matches. Germline V lookup: CDR1 SGHTA, CDR2 FQGNSA. This CDR3 has 15 residues. The CDR3 loop reads CASSPPPGTGAQAFF. In DNA, the CDR3 is TGTGCCAGCAGCCCGCCCCCTGGGACAGGGGCTCAAGCTTTCTTT.

J is TRBJ1-1 and V is TRBV29-1; no definite D call. Trimming took 0 bases from V and 1 from J, leaving 6 bases between them. In germline, CDR1 is SQVTM, CDR2 ANQGSEA. The CDR3 spans 13 residues. The CDR3 DNA follows: TGCAGCGTTGAAGAAGGCCAGAACACTGAAGCTTTCTTT. It is translated as CSVEEGQNTEAFF.

In DNA, the CDR3 is TGTGCCAGCAGTAACGATCCGGGCTCCTGGGGGAGCTACACCTTC. Translating it yields CASSNDPGSWGSYTF. This chain joins TRBV28 and TRBJ1-2, with a tentative D call TRBD1 (5 bases). Trimming took off 5 bases at V and 9 bases at J, with 22 bases between the two ends. This CDR3 region has 15 residues. Germline assignment: CDR1 MDHEN and CDR2 SYDVKM.

This clonotype was counted only a few times. This chain links TRBV11-2 with TRBJ1-5; D possibly corresponds to TRBD1 (5 bases). Germline V gene lookup returns CDR1 SGHAT and CDR2 FQNNGV. CDR3 length: 14 amino acids. V gave up 0 bases and J gave up 10 bases, with 13 bases separating them. This CDR3 is CASSLDPGEGPQHF. The DNA of the CDR3 is TGTGCCAGCAGCTTAGATCCGGGGGAGGGACCCCAGCATTTT.

In this sample, this clonotype turned up many times. The V gene is TRBV6-2 or TRBV6-3, the J gene TRBJ2-7; D is undetermined. The germline V gene encodes CDR1 MNHEY and CDR2 SVGEGT. The CDR3 totals 13 residues. Trimming removed 10 bases at V and 0 bases at J, with 13 bases between. The CDR3, as DNA: TGTGCCACCCTCAAGGGCATCTCCTACGAGCAGTACTTC. This gives the protein CATLKGISYEQYF.

This clonotype was recorded a few times. The chain joins TRBV27 to TRBJ2-4, with D tentatively TRBD1 (6 bases). Trimming shortened V by 6 bases and J by 6 bases, and 15 bases separated the two germline ends. This CDR3 region has 14 residues. The germline V gene encodes CDR1 MNHEY and CDR2 SMNVEV (reference sequence). The DNA for the CDR3 is TGTGCCAGCAGGGCACAGGGTAGACTAAACATTCAGTACTTC. It encodes CASRAQGRLNIQYF.

This chain links TRBV4-2 with TRBJ2-7; a weak D match, TRBD2 (5 bases). V was shortened by 0 bases and J by 2 bases, with 20 bases between the two germline ends. The CDR3 loop spans 18 amino acids. Germline loops: CDR1 LGHNA, CDR2 YNFKEQ. For the CDR3, the DNA is TGTGCCAGCAGCCAAGATCTCGCTTCGGGGAGCAATACCTACGAGCAGTACTTC. This codes for CASSQDLASGSNTYEQYF.

This clonotype has at least ten counts. The chain employs TRBV27 and TRBJ2-7; TRBD2 matches 7 bases. The CDR3 length is 13 residues. V trimming: 5 bases; J trimming: 2 bases; junction bases outside the gene matches: 3. Germline CDR1 reads MNHEY; CDR2 reads SMNVEV (reference sequence). The CDR3 region is CASSTGLAYEQYF. The DNA for the CDR3 is TGTGCCAGCAGTACCGGACTAGCCTACGAGCAGTACTTC.

V and J are TRBV6-2 or TRBV6-3 and TRBJ2-7; D possibly corresponds to TRBD2 (6 bases). The V end lost 6 bases, the J end lost 1 base, and 13 bases lay between the germline ends. This CDR3 region has 14 residues. CDR1 and CDR2 from the germline V gene are MNHEY and SVGEGT. CDR3 nucleotides: TGTGCCAGCAGCCCCGGGACTCAATCCTACGAGCAGTACTTC. This gives the protein CASSPGTQSYEQYF.

This clonotype was seen many times. This chain connects TRBV6-1 to TRBJ2-7, with D unresolved. Germline CDR1 MNHNS, CDR2 SASEGT. Trimming stripped 10 bases from V and 3 bases from J, with 7 bases between. This CDR3 spans 10 amino acids. The CDR3 is CATRDYEQYF. In DNA, the CDR3 is TGTGCCACCCGAGACTACGAGCAGTACTTC.

Many counts were recorded for this clonotype. The rearrangement uses TRBV24-1 and TRBJ1-2; D remains unclear. Germline CDR1 KGHDR, CDR2 SFDVKD. Trimming cost V 3 bases and J 8 bases, with 9 bases left between them. The CDR3 extends over 12 amino acids. DNA for the CDR3: TGTGCCACCAGTGATCGGGGATTCGGCTACACCTTC. It specifies CATSDRGFGYTF.

At least ten counts were recorded for this clonotype. The CDR3, as DNA: TGTGCCAGCAGTGCCTCCGGGACAGTCCTCGATGAGCAGTTCTTC. Translated, it gives CASSASGTVLDEQFF. The V call is TRBV12-3 or TRBV12-4, the J call TRBJ2-1; 7 bases align to TRBD1. The CDR3 runs to 15 residues. Losses at the gene ends were 5 bases for V and 8 bases for J; bases not matched to a gene: 12.